This TCR beta chain emerged from a study of T cell repertoires in cytomegalovirus infection. Overall study context: From public TCR beta signatures came an indication of both CMV infection and matching HLA type.

Study-wide results and caveats: HLA-C-restricted, CMV-specific TCR beta clonotypes were dominant ex vivo. Public TCR beta family frequency separated CMV-and-HLA carriers, including in an independent cohort.

The table lists this clonotype with many counts. The antigen remains unidentified. TCRdb re-derived calls from the reads in MiXCR, one entry per CDR3 protein. The data hold over 450,000 distinct CDR3 sequences, with approximately 10% observed a single time. The CDR3 has 13 residues. With 1 base removed from V and 3 bases from J, the gap between germline ends came to 6 bases. CDR1 is SGHVS and CDR2 is FQNEAQ in the germline V gene. This clonotype originated in a human donor in good health (CMV status not recorded). Some clones in this sample may be carry-over from other donors' samples. The sample comprised PBMCs. The V call is TRBV7-8, the J call TRBJ1-1, with no clear D. CDR3 bases: TGTGCCAGCAGCTTAGGGACGGACACTGAAGCTTTCTTT. Protein product: CASSLGTDTEAFF.